Detailed here is one T cell receptor beta chain. The antigen is undetermined. 13 Jbeta primers and 60 Vbeta primers were used for the PCR. Original analysis: The authors later counted approximately 80 million unique TCR beta chains, 9.5 million to 13 million of them shared. The method was immunoSEQ multiplex PCR; TCRdb's version includes in-frame clones alone and lacks a portion of them. V, J and clone size derive from that table, while D and trimming were established from the DNA sequence. The data show 150,000 to 200,000 clones, over 80% seen once. Germline V gene data show CDR1 as MNHEY and CDR2 as SMNVEV (reference sequence). With V trimmed by 5 bases and J by 0 bases, 2 bases remained unmatched. CDR3 length equals 15 residues. The data derive from a study of cytomegalovirus exposure and HLA in healthy donors. Overall study findings and caveats: Reports indicated that the classifier achieved high specificity and sensitivity in diagnosing cytomegalovirus status. For most subjects, TCR beta sequences were reported to predict HLA-A and HLA-B alleles with accuracy.

V is TRBV27 and J is TRBJ2-1, with 9 bases matching TRBD2. The receptor was derived from a boy aged 2 to 9 in good health and CMV-seronegative. Sequencing was done on a sample of PBMCs. The chain's CDR3 is CASSISGSSYNEQFF. The CDR3 DNA is TGTGCCAGCAGTATTAGCGGGAGCTCCTACAATGAGCAGTTCTTC.